A single sample gave rise to the 20 T cell receptor beta chains below, sequenced in a study of cytomegalovirus exposure and HLA in healthy donors. Both 60 Vbeta primers and 13 Jbeta primers went into the PCR. Measured with immunoSEQ multiplex PCR; TCRdb has only the in-frame clones, and not every one. The sample carries tens of thousands of clones, 73% recorded once. Input material: PBMCs. These receptors all come from a man between 18 and 29 years old in good health and CMV-seronegative.

The table lists this clone with a count of one. This chain joins TRBV10-3 and TRBJ2-1, with 12 bases matching TRBD2. Germline trimming cut 4 bases from V and 7 bases from J; bases unmatched to any gene: 2. CDR1 and CDR2 (germline): ENHRY, SYGVKD. This CDR3 is built from 14 residues. Here the CDR3 reads CAISVGTSGNEQFF. CDR3 sequence (DNA): TGTGCCATCAGTGTTGGGACTAGCGGGAATGAGCAGTTCTTC.

This clone was detected only once. This chain links TRBV5-4 with TRBJ2-5, with TRBD2 identical over 11 bases. Germline V gene sequence: CDR1 SGHNT, CDR2 YYREEE (reference sequence). The J segment lost 5 bases and the V segment lost 5 bases, leaving 14 bases of the junction unmatched. CDR3 length: 17 amino acids. The CDR3 bases are TGTGCCAGCAGTCCACCGGGACTAGCGGAGTCAGAGGAGACCCAGTACTTC. This codes for CASSPPGLAESEETQYF. Using reference TRBV5-4 and TRBJ2-5 for the parts outside the CDR3, the full variable domain is ETGVTQSPTHLIKTRGQQVTLRCSSQSGHNTVSWYQQALGQGPQFIFQYYREEENGRGNFPPRFSGLQFPNYSSELNVNALELDDSALYLCASSPPGLAESEETQYFGPGTRLLVL.

The chain uses TRBV25-1 and TRBJ1-5, with TRBD1 as a possible D gene (5 bases). The V gene's germline CDR1 is MGHDK and CDR2 SYGVNS. CDR3 length: 13 amino acids. V lost 1 base to trimming and J lost 5 bases, with 6 bases between them. CDR3 coding DNA: TGTGCCAGCAGTGAATGGGGGGATCAGCCCCAGCATTTT. Protein: CASSEWGDQPQHF.

The rearrangement joins TRBV10-1 to TRBJ2-4, with D maybe TRBD2 (6 bases). The CDR3 totals 16 residues. Germline CDR1 is WNHNN and CDR2 is SYGVQD (reference sequence). The V and J ends lost 3 bases and 10 bases respectively, with 22 bases between them. The CDR3 spells CASSEGAGMGLLIQYF. Here the CDR3 DNA reads TGCGCCAGCAGTGAAGGAGCGGGTATGGGCCTACTAATTCAGTACTTC.

The gene calls are TRBV4-3 and TRBJ2-7; TRBD2 aligns across 8 bases. Trimming took 1 base from V and 4 from J; bases not matched to a gene: 6. The CDR3 runs to 15 residues. The V gene's germline CDR1 is LGHNA and CDR2 YSLEER. The CDR3 reads CASSQGVSGAYEQYF. Written as DNA, the CDR3 is TGCGCCAGCAGCCAAGGAGTTAGCGGGGCTTACGAGCAGTACTTC.

The V gene is TRBV20-1, the J gene TRBJ2-3; D unclear. The V gene's germline CDR1 is DFQATT and CDR2 SNEGSKA (reference sequence). The CDR3 runs to 11 residues. Trimming took off 1 base at V and 4 bases at J, with 3 bases between the two ends. This chain's CDR3 is CSARAADTQYF. CDR3 nucleotides: TGCAGTGCTAGAGCGGCAGATACGCAGTATTTT.

This clone was found a few times. The CDR3 region is CASSASRAQRTGGRTDTQYF. CDR3 DNA: TGTGCCAGCAGTGCCAGCCGGGCCCAGAGAACGGGAGGGAGGACAGATACGCAGTATTTT. The chain employs TRBV6-1 and TRBJ2-3, with TRBD2 identical over 8 bases. The germline gives CDR1 MNHNS, CDR2 SASEGT. V was clipped by 4 bases and J by 3 bases; unmatched bases: 21. The CDR3 contains 20 residues.

This clone occurred a few times. At one boundary the junction diverges from the germline segment, which might be a read error. This chain uses TRBV10-2 with TRBJ2-1; 11 bases match TRBD2. CDR3 length: 14 residues. Germline-derived CDR1 and CDR2 are WSHSY and SAAADI. For the CDR3, the DNA is TGCGCCAGCAGCCAAAACAACCCTAGCGGGAGGCGGATCTTC. The encoded protein is CASSQNNPSGRRIF.

V usage is TRBV29-1 and J usage is TRBJ2-1, with TRBD2 matching over 12 bases. The V segment lost 6 bases and the J segment 6 bases; nucleotides outside the gene matches: 15. The CDR3 contains 17 residues. CDR1 SQVTM and CDR2 ANQGSEA come from the germline V gene. CDR3: CSVTLSASGRVLNEQFF. As DNA, the CDR3 is TGCAGCGTCACTCTGAGCGCTAGCGGGAGGGTCCTCAATGAGCAGTTCTTC.

V usage is TRBV6-6 and J usage is TRBJ1-2; possible D gene TRBD1, 6 bases. This CDR3 has 12 residues. Germline assignment: CDR1 MNHNY and CDR2 SVGAGI (reference sequence). V dropped 6 bases and J dropped 1 base, with 6 bases sitting between them. This CDR3 is CASRQGNYGYTF. CDR3 sequence (DNA): TGTGCCAGCAGACAGGGTAACTATGGCTACACCTTC.

The CDR3, as DNA: TGTGCCAGCAGCCCGGGACAGGGATCCGAGCAGTACTTC. It is translated as CASSPGQGSEQYF. The chain joins TRBV27 to TRBJ2-7; 9 bases are a match to TRBD1. The CDR3 consists of 13 residues. After removal of 6 bases from V and 6 bases from J, the junction contained 6 bases not matched to a gene. Germline values: CDR1 MNHEY, CDR2 SMNVEV (reference sequence).

This clone was picked up a small number of times. V usage is TRBV2 and J usage is TRBJ2-5; D is ambiguous. V lost 3 bases and J 0 bases, leaving 11 bases between the germline ends. The germline V gene encodes CDR1 SNHLY and CDR2 FYNNEI. The CDR3 is 15 amino acids. The CDR3, as DNA: TGTGCCAGCAGTGACTCCCCCTCGTACCAAGAGACCCAGTACTTC. Protein: CASSDSPSYQETQYF.

This chain connects TRBV15 to TRBJ2-4; 12 bases fit TRBD2. The germline gives CDR1 LNHNV, CDR2 YYDKDF (reference sequence). CDR3 size: 19 residues. V shed 0 bases, J shed 3 bases, and the junction held 9 bases outside the gene matches. CDR3 bases: TGTGCCACCAGCAGAGATTGGACTAGCGGGACGGGGAACAAAAACATTCAGTACTTC. Translating it yields CATSRDWTSGTGNKNIQYF. The entire variable domain, with the rest obtained from reference TRBV15 and TRBJ2-4, is as follows: DAMVIQNPRYQVTQFGKPVTLSCSQTLNHNVMYWYQQKSSQAPKLLFHYYDKDFNNEADTPDNFQSRRPNTSFCFLDIRSPGLGDTAMYLCATSRDWTSGTGNKNIQYFGAGTRLSVL.

The chain has TRBV6-5 and TRBJ1-2; 11 bases agree with TRBD1. The CDR3 extends over 14 amino acids. Looked up from germline, CDR1 is MNHEY and CDR2 is SVGAGI. V shed 7 bases and J 4 bases; nucleotides not matched to a gene: 5. The CDR3 is CASTWTGGGYGYTF. Written as DNA, the CDR3 is TGTGCCAGCACTTGGACAGGGGGCGGCTATGGCTACACCTTC.

The chain recombines TRBV4-3 with TRBJ2-3, with a tentative D call TRBD1 (6 bases). V was trimmed by 0 bases and J by 6 bases, leaving 16 bases between them. The CDR3 runs 16 residues. Germline V CDR1 and CDR2: LGHNA, YSLEER. This chain's CDR3 is CASSQDGRGVSDTQYF. The CDR3 DNA reads TGCGCCAGCAGCCAAGATGGCAGGGGTGTGAGTGATACGCAGTATTTT.

The V call is TRBV5-1, the J call TRBJ2-7, with 10 bases matching TRBD2. The CDR3 runs 15 residues. Germline trimming cut 2 bases from V and 1 base from J; bases unmatched to any gene: 3. Germline assignment: CDR1 SGHRS and CDR2 YFSETQ. The CDR3 coding sequence is TGCGCCAGCAGCTTTGAACTAGCGGGATCCTACGAGCAGTACTTC. Translated: CASSFELAGSYEQYF.

This clone was observed a few times. This chain links TRBV4-3 with TRBJ2-1; tentatively, D is TRBD2 (6 bases). This CDR3 spans 13 amino acids. Germline values: CDR1 LGHNA, CDR2 YSLEER. The germline V and J ends were trimmed by 0 bases and 10 bases, with 10 bases remaining between them. The CDR3 sequence: CASSQDLSGEQFF. In DNA, the CDR3 is TGCGCCAGCAGCCAAGATTTGAGCGGGGAGCAGTTCTTC.

The chain links TRBV5-4 to TRBJ1-4; D not resolved. Trimming cost V 1 base and J 4 bases, with 11 bases left between them. The CDR3 is made up of 15 amino acids. CDR1 is SGHNT and CDR2 is YYREEE in the germline V gene (reference sequence). The CDR3 spells CASSLSAVNNEKLFF. CDR3 bases: TGTGCCAGCAGCTTGTCTGCAGTCAATAATGAAAAACTGTTTTTT. The complete variable domain, with remaining parts taken from reference TRBV5-4 and TRBJ1-4, reads ETGVTQSPTHLIKTRGQQVTLRCSSQSGHNTVSWYQQALGQGPQFIFQYYREEENGRGNFPPRFSGLQFPNYSSELNVNALELDDSALYLCASSLSAVNNEKLFFGSGTQLSVL.

The chain recombines TRBV5-4 with TRBJ1-4; D is undetermined. Trimming stripped 1 base from V and 6 bases from J, with 16 bases between. In germline, CDR1 is SGHNT, CDR2 YYREEE (reference sequence). This CDR3 region has 16 residues. The CDR3, as DNA: TGTGCCAGCAGCTTGTCCACCCACCGGGGTGATGAAAAACTGTTTTTT. Amino acids: CASSLSTHRGDEKLFF. Full variable domain (remainder filled in from reference TRBV5-4 and TRBJ1-4): ETGVTQSPTHLIKTRGQQVTLRCSSQSGHNTVSWYQQALGQGPQFIFQYYREEENGRGNFPPRFSGLQFPNYSSELNVNALELDDSALYLCASSLSTHRGDEKLFFGSGTQLSVL.

This chain joins TRBV29-1 and TRBJ2-7; 7 bases agree with TRBD1. CDR3 length equals 13 residues. The V gene end was trimmed by 4 bases and the J gene end by 4 bases; junction bases not matched to a gene: 7. Germline CDR1 and CDR2: SQVTM and ANQGSEA. The CDR3 sequence is CSVGTGLAYEQYF. CDR3 DNA: TGCAGCGTTGGGACAGGCCTTGCGTACGAGCAGTACTTC.